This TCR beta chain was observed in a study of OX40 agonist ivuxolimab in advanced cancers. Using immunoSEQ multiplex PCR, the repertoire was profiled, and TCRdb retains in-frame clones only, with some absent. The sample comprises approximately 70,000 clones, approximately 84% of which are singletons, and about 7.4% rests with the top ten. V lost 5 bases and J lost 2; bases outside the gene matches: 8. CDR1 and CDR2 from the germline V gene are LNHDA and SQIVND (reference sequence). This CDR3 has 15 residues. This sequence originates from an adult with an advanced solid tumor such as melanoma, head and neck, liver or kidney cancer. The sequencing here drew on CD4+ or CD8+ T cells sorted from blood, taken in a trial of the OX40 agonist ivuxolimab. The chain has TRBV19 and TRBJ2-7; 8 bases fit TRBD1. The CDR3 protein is CASSAPGTGTYEQYF. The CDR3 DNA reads TGTGCCAGTAGTGCCCCGGGGACAGGAACCTACGAGCAGTACTTC. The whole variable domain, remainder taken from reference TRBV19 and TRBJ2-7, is DGGITQSPKYLFRKEGQNVTLSCEQNLNHDAMYWYRQDPGQGLRLIYYSQIVNDFQKGDIAEGYSVSREKKESFPLTVTSAQKNPTAFYLCASSAPGTGTYEQYFGPGTRLTVT.